The 22 T cell receptor beta chains listed next were all sequenced from one sample in a study of blood T cell repertoires in COVID-19. Sequencing used immunoSEQ multiplex PCR; TCRdb keeps in-frame clones, though not all of them. The sample comprises around 200,000 clones, around 88% of which are singletons, and around 6% rests with the top ten. Sequenced input: PBMCs or T cells enriched from blood (not recorded which). These TCRs come from a man aged 40-49 years with acute COVID-19.

In its sample, this clone was seen a few times. This sequence joins TRBV2 and TRBJ1-5; D is uncertain. Trimming left V 2 bases short and J 0 bases short, with 8 bases between. Germline-derived CDR1 and CDR2 are SNHLY and FYNNEI. This CDR3 has 15 residues. The CDR3 nucleotides are TGTGCCAGCAGTGAATCCCCCGGTAGCAATCAGCCCCAGCATTTT. Its translation is CASSESPGSNQPQHF.

The chain combines TRBV6-5 with TRBJ1-6; 8 positions match TRBD1. V shed 8 bases, J shed 5 bases, and the junction held 5 bases outside the gene matches. Germline CDR1 reads MNHEY; CDR2 reads SVGAGI. CDR3 length: 14 amino acids. The chain's CDR3 is CASGGTGDNSPLHF. DNA for the CDR3: TGTGCCAGCGGAGGGACAGGAGATAATTCACCCCTCCACTTT.

This clone occurred once. The J gene is TRBJ2-7, the V gene TRBV29-1; 14 bases fit TRBD2. The CDR3 consists of 16 residues. Losses at the gene ends were 3 bases for V and 4 bases for J; bases not matched to a gene: 8. Germline V CDR1 and CDR2: SQVTM, ANQGSEA. CDR3 sequence reads: CSVEGLAGAQRYEQYF. DNA of the CDR3: TGCAGCGTTGAGGGACTAGCGGGAGCCCAGAGGTACGAGCAGTACTTC.

The rearrangement links TRBV6-4 to TRBJ2-1; maybe TRBD2 (5 bases). This CDR3 has 13 amino acids. Trimming shortened V by 5 bases and J by 7 bases, and 12 bases separated the two germline ends. The germline gives CDR1 MRHNA, CDR2 SNTAGT. CDR3 region: CASSNEGGNEQFF. The CDR3 DNA follows: TGTGCCAGCAGTAATGAGGGTGGAAATGAGCAGTTCTTC.

The CDR3 loop reads CASSGGTSGLQETQYF. In DNA form, the CDR3 reads TGCGCCAGCAGCGGCGGGACTAGCGGCCTCCAAGAGACCCAGTACTTC. The V and J genes are TRBV5-1 and TRBJ2-5; TRBD2 matches 11 bases. V was pared by 4 bases and J by 1 base, with 6 bases of the junction left unmatched. The CDR3 has 16 amino acids. Germline loops: CDR1 SGHRS, CDR2 YFSETQ.

The rearrangement uses TRBV5-1 and TRBJ2-7, with 9 bases aligning to TRBD1. The CDR3 covers 15 residues. Looked up from germline, CDR1 is SGHRS and CDR2 is YFSETQ. With V trimmed by 4 bases and J by 5 bases, 10 bases remained unmatched. The DNA of the CDR3 is TGCGCCAGCAGCCACCGGGACAGGGCGTCCCACGAGCAGTACTTC. The encoded protein is CASSHRDRASHEQYF.

The chain uses TRBV23-1 and TRBJ1-5; D might be TRBD1 (5 bases). Being an ORF, TRBV23-1 has a function that is uncertain. Trimming cost V 8 bases and J 4 bases, with 21 bases left between them. The CDR3 has 16 residues. The CDR3 spells CASLTKGPGINQPQHF. CDR3 nucleotide sequence: TGCGCCAGCCTTACTAAGGGGCCTGGGATAAATCAGCCCCAGCATTTT.

The chain carries TRBV7-9 and TRBJ1-1; a weak D match, TRBD1 (6 bases). This CDR3 contains 15 residues. CDR1 and CDR2 from the germline V gene are SEHNR and FQNEAQ (reference sequence). With 0 bases removed from V and 6 bases from J, the gap between germline ends came to 14 bases. The CDR3 DNA reads as TGTGCCAGCAGCTTAGCCCGGGGGGCGGCGGCTGAAGCTTTCTTT. The encoded protein is CASSLARGAAAEAFF.

The rearrangement uses TRBV5-1 and TRBJ2-7, with TRBD1 identical over 10 bases. CDR3 length equals 15 residues. CDR1 and CDR2 (germline): SGHRS, YFSETQ. J lost 2 bases, V lost 4 bases, and 6 bases had no gene match. Written as DNA, the CDR3 is TGCGCCAGCAGCCGGGCGGGACAGGGGCCCTACGAGCAGTACTTC. Encoded protein: CASSRAGQGPYEQYF.

The genes are TRBV7-9 and TRBJ2-7, with D perhaps TRBD2 (6 bases). The V end was cut by 5 bases, the J end by 0 bases, with 8 bases between. This CDR3 contains 13 residues. The V gene's germline CDR1 is SEHNR and CDR2 FQNEAQ (reference sequence). The CDR3 loop reads CASSHGGSYEQYF. The CDR3 nucleotides are TGTGCCAGCAGCCACGGGGGCTCCTACGAGCAGTACTTC.

This clone was observed a single time. The chain recombines TRBV5-4 with TRBJ2-5; TRBD2 might be the D (6 bases). The V gene's germline CDR1 is SGHNT and CDR2 YYREEE (reference sequence). This CDR3 comprises 15 residues. V was cut by 1 base and J by 7 bases, with 17 bases left in between. The CDR3 here is CASSLTRNQGGTQYF. The CDR3 DNA reads as TGTGCCAGCAGCTTGACGAGAAACCAGGGAGGGACCCAGTACTTC.

This chain uses TRBV5-5 with TRBJ1-5; 7 nucleotides align to TRBD1. Germline-derived CDR1 and CDR2 are SGHKS and YYEKEE (reference sequence). This CDR3 is 13 amino acids long. The J segment lost 9 bases and the V segment lost 5 bases, leaving 8 bases of the junction unmatched. CDR3 DNA: TGTGCCAGCAGTATCACAGGGGACGGGCCCCAGCATTTT. This codes for CASSITGDGPQHF.

This chain connects TRBV4-1 to TRBJ1-5; a possible D gene is TRBD1 (5 bases). Trimming left V 0 bases short and J 7 bases short, with 10 bases between. Germline V gene data show CDR1 as MGHRA and CDR2 as YSYEKL. CDR3 length: 14 residues. CDR3 nucleotides: TGCGCCAGCAGCCAAGATTCGGGGGTACAGCCCCAGCATTTT. Encoded protein: CASSQDSGVQPQHF.

This sequence joins TRBV11-2 and TRBJ2-2, with D possibly being TRBD2 (6 bases). In germline, CDR1 is SGHAT, CDR2 FQNNGV. Trimming left V 3 bases short and J 6 bases short, with 17 bases between. The CDR3 consists of 16 residues. CDR3 nucleotides: TGTGCCAGCAGCTTTACGTCCGGACTACCGGCCGGGGAGCTGTTTTTT. Residues: CASSFTSGLPAGELFF.

The chain couples TRBV7-8 to TRBJ2-7; 10 bases are a match to TRBD2. This CDR3 region has 16 residues. The J segment lost 3 bases and the V segment lost 0 bases, leaving 5 bases of the junction unmatched. Germline V gene lookup returns CDR1 SGHVS and CDR2 FQNEAQ. The CDR3 DNA sequence: TGTGCCAGCAGCTTAGCGCCTAGCGGGAGTTTCTACGAGCAGTACTTC. This encodes CASSLAPSGSFYEQYF.

The chain employs TRBV2 and TRBJ2-5; D gene uncertain. CDR3 length equals 11 residues. The V end was cut by 4 bases, the J end by 4 bases, with 4 bases between. Germline lookup yields CDR1 SNHLY and CDR2 FYNNEI. The CDR3 DNA reads TGTGCCAGCAGTGGAGGAGAGACCCAGTACTTC. Its protein is CASSGGETQYF. Filled out from reference TRBV2 and TRBJ2-5, the complete variable domain reads EPEVTQTPSHQVTQMGQEVILRCVPISNHLYFYWYRQILGQKVEFLVSFYNNEISEKSEIFDDQFSVERPDGSNFTLKIRSTKLEDSAMYFCASSGGETQYFGPGTRLLVL.

The chain joins TRBV7-8 to TRBJ2-1; 8 nucleotides align to TRBD1. CDR3 size: 17 residues. Germline V gene sequence: CDR1 SGHVS, CDR2 FQNEAQ. J lost 7 bases, V lost 5 bases, and 16 bases had no gene match. CDR3 protein: CASSQGAGGGWRNEQFF. CDR3 DNA sequence: TGTGCCAGCAGCCAGGGGGCCGGTGGAGGATGGAGAAATGAGCAGTTCTTC.

V gene TRBV12-3 or TRBV12-4 combines with J gene TRBJ2-7; no clear D. Trimming shortened V by 6 bases and J by 4 bases, and 13 bases separated the two germline ends. This CDR3 contains 13 residues. The CDR3 DNA reads TGTGCCAGCAGAAAGTCAACTGTTTACGAGCAGTACTTC. Translation: CASRKSTVYEQYF.

The chain uses TRBV27 and TRBJ2-7, with D possibly being TRBD1 (5 bases). The CDR3 has 14 residues. Germline values: CDR1 MNHEY, CDR2 SMNVEV (reference sequence). V lost 2 bases and J 5 bases, leaving 13 bases between the germline ends. The CDR3 spells CASSLKGVSHEQYF. The DNA for the CDR3 is TGTGCCAGCAGTTTAAAAGGGGTGTCCCACGAGCAGTACTTC.

This clone has a single count. V gene TRBV7-9 combines with J gene TRBJ2-1, with TRBD2 matching 8 bases. Per the germline V gene, CDR1 is SEHNR and CDR2 is FQNEAQ (reference sequence). With 6 bases clipped from V and 3 bases from J, the junction kept 10 bases outside the gene matches. The CDR3 length is 16 residues. The CDR3 region has the DNA TGTGCCAGCAGGGATGTGGGTACTAGCGGCTACAATGAGCAGTTCTTC. Its protein product is CASRDVGTSGYNEQFF.

In this sample, this clone turned up once. The rearrangement uses TRBV13 and TRBJ2-2; 7 bases fit TRBD2. The CDR3 has 15 amino acids. The ends lost 6 bases at V and 4 bases at J; junction bases unmatched: 8. The V gene's germline CDR1 is PRHDT and CDR2 FYEKMQ (reference sequence). For the CDR3, the DNA is TGTGCCAGCAGAGGACTAGGGCTTGGCACCGGGGAGCTGTTTTTT. This sequence encodes CASRGLGLGTGELFF.

The chain couples TRBV18 to TRBJ2-7; D is ambiguous. The CDR3 is made up of 14 amino acids. Per germline, CDR1 KGHSH and CDR2 LQKENI. Trimming removed 3 bases at V and 0 bases at J, with 9 bases between. CDR3 amino acids: CASSPSAGSYEQYF. DNA of the CDR3: TGTGCCAGCTCACCCTCGGCAGGCTCCTACGAGCAGTACTTC.